A single sample gave rise to the 5 T cell receptor beta chains below, sequenced in a study of cytomegalovirus exposure and HLA in healthy donors. The study ran its PCR with 60 Vbeta and 13 Jbeta primers. Sequencing used immunoSEQ multiplex PCR; TCRdb keeps in-frame clones, though not all of them. The table lists approximately 180,000 clones, around 86% of them singletons. The sequenced material came from PBMCs. Receptors originate from a woman aged 18-29 years in good health and CMV-seronegative.

The chain combines TRBV5-1 with TRBJ2-7, with TRBD1 as a possible D gene (7 bases). This CDR3 has 16 amino acids. Per the germline V gene, CDR1 is SGHRS and CDR2 is YFSETQ. The ends were cut back, 4 bases at V and 5 bases at J, with 22 bases in the middle. The CDR3 DNA sequence: TGCGCCAGCAGCCCGGGACAGTCTTTGGGGGGCCACGAGCAGTACTTC. The encoded protein is CASSPGQSLGGHEQYF.

This clone appeared a single time. CDR3 loop: CASSLVAGALLGYEQYF. The CDR3 nucleotides read TGTGCCAGCAGCTTAGTAGCGGGGGCGCTTTTAGGGTACGAGCAGTACTTC. The V and J genes are TRBV7-2 and TRBJ2-7, with 9 bases that match TRBD2. The V gene end was trimmed by 1 base and the J gene end by 4 bases; junction bases not matched to a gene: 11. This CDR3 is built from 17 residues. Per germline, CDR1 SGHTA and CDR2 FQGNSA.

The rearrangement joins TRBV4-1 to TRBJ2-3; 7 bases agree with TRBD1. The CDR3 loop spans 15 amino acids. The V segment lost 2 bases and the J segment 0 bases; nucleotides outside the gene matches: 2. CDR1 is MGHRA and CDR2 is YSYEKL in the germline V gene. As DNA, the CDR3 is TGCGCCAGCAGCCAATTGACAGGGAGCACAGATACGCAGTATTTT. Protein product: CASSQLTGSTDTQYF.

The chain couples TRBV13 to TRBJ2-3, with unresolved D. The V and J ends lost 1 base and 3 bases respectively, with 8 bases between them. CDR3 length: 14 amino acids. CDR1 and CDR2 from the germline V gene are PRHDT and FYEKMQ (reference sequence). This CDR3 is CASSLASYTDTQYF. CDR3 sequence (DNA): TGTGCCAGCAGCTTAGCCTCTTATACAGATACGCAGTATTTT.

The CDR3, as DNA: TGCGCCAGCAGTGAGTCACCTAGCGGGGGGCACAATGAGCAGTTCTTC. Translating it yields CASSESPSGGHNEQFF. The rearrangement joins TRBV10-1 to TRBJ2-1; 11 nucleotides align to TRBD2. Germline CDR1 reads WNHNN; CDR2 reads SYGVQD (reference sequence). The CDR3 is 16 amino acids. V shed 0 bases, J shed 5 bases, and the junction held 3 bases outside the gene matches.